This entry lists 29 T cell receptor beta chains sequenced from one sample in a study of STAT5B mutations in CD4+ large granular lymphocyte leukemia. TCRdb keeps only in-frame clones here, not all; method: immunoSEQ multiplex PCR. The table records about 30,000 clones, 79% of them present only once. The sample comprised CD4+ T cells from blood buffy coats. These receptors were obtained from a human donor in good health.

The chain carries TRBV5-6 and TRBJ2-7; 16 bases map to TRBD2. Germline lookup yields CDR1 SGHDT and CDR2 YYEEEE. This CDR3 region has 18 residues. With V trimmed by 3 bases and J by 4 bases, 10 bases remained unmatched. The CDR3: CASSSGTSGRVLRYEQYF. The CDR3 DNA sequence: TGTGCCAGCAGCTCGGGGACTAGCGGGAGGGTCCTGCGGTACGAGCAGTACTTC.

This rearrangement joins TRBV19 to TRBJ2-2; tentatively, D is TRBD2 (7 bases). The CDR3 is 16 residues long. V dropped 6 bases and J dropped 2 bases, with 16 bases sitting between them. Germline CDR1 reads LNHDA; CDR2 reads SQIVND (reference sequence). The CDR3 reads CASRWGGTSNTGELFF. The CDR3 DNA reads as TGTGCCAGTAGATGGGGAGGGACATCTAACACCGGGGAGCTGTTTTTT.

This rearrangement joins TRBV7-3 to TRBJ2-5, with 7 bases fitting TRBD2. The CDR3 consists of 15 residues. The V and J ends lost 5 bases and 1 base, in that order; junction bases with no gene match: 7. CDR1 and CDR2 (germline): SGHTA, FQGTGA. CDR3 DNA: TGTGCCAGCAGCAGGTCGGCGGGGGTCCAAGAGACCCAGTACTTC. Translated, it gives CASSRSAGVQETQYF.

The V gene is TRBV19, the J gene TRBJ2-5; D not resolved. The CDR3 is 14 residues long. Per the germline V gene, CDR1 is LNHDA and CDR2 is SQIVND (reference sequence). With 5 bases removed from V and 4 bases from J, the gap between germline ends came to 14 bases. The CDR3 region is CASSSTWGGETQYF. The CDR3 DNA reads TGTGCCAGTAGTTCTACTTGGGGTGGAGAGACCCAGTACTTC.

In this sample, this clone turned up once. As DNA, the CDR3 is TGTGCCAGCAGCGTAGCAACGGGGGGCTACGAGCAGTACTTC. Translating gives CASSVATGGYEQYF. The gene calls are TRBV9 and TRBJ2-7; TRBD2 agrees at 7 bases. Germline CDR1 and CDR2: SGDLS and YYNGEE. The CDR3 is 14 residues long. The junction had 3 bases not matched to a gene; V was cut back by 0 bases and J by 3 bases.

V is TRBV11-3 and J is TRBJ2-7, with 11 bases matching TRBD1. This CDR3 is 15 amino acids long. V shed 5 bases and J 6 bases; nucleotides not matched to a gene: 9. Germline V gene data show CDR1 as SGHNT and CDR2 as YENEEA. CDR3: CASSPPGTGGSEQYF. The CDR3 DNA reads as TGTGCCAGCAGCCCACCCGGGACAGGGGGTAGCGAGCAGTACTTC.

The chain carries TRBV23-1 and TRBJ2-5, with 13 bases identical to TRBD2. TRBV23-1 is labeled an ORF, and its function is uncertain. V shed 7 bases and J 4 bases; nucleotides not matched to a gene: 9. There are 16 residues in the CDR3. DNA for the CDR3: TGCGCCAGCAACCGAAGACTAGCGGGAGGTGGAGAGACCCAGTACTTC. Translated, it gives CASNRRLAGGGETQYF.

The chain links TRBV29-1 to TRBJ1-3; TRBD1 matches 8 bases. J lost 2 bases, V lost 8 bases, and 17 bases had no gene match. Germline lookup yields CDR1 SQVTM and CDR2 ANQGSEA. This CDR3 is 17 amino acids long. The CDR3 region is CSISTGTGLFAGNTIYF. In DNA form, the CDR3 reads TGCAGCATTTCTACCGGGACAGGCCTTTTCGCTGGAAACACCATATATTTT.

The chain employs TRBV28 and TRBJ2-4; 11 bases agree with TRBD1. The V segment lost 6 bases and the J segment 2 bases; nucleotides outside the gene matches: 3. Looked up from germline, CDR1 is MDHEN and CDR2 is SYDVKM. The CDR3 is 15 amino acids. The chain's CDR3 is CASSWDRGTKNIQYF. For the CDR3, the DNA is TGTGCCAGCAGCTGGGACAGGGGGACCAAAAACATTCAGTACTTC.

The V and J genes are TRBV6-6 and TRBJ1-2, with TRBD1 matching 10 bases. The germline V gene has CDR1 MNHNY and CDR2 SVGAGI (reference sequence). The CDR3 has 14 residues. The V and J ends lost 7 bases and 2 bases, in that order; junction bases with no gene match: 4. CDR3 DNA sequence: TGTGCCAGCACCCCGGGACAGGGGAACTATGGCTACACCTTC. Amino acids: CASTPGQGNYGYTF.

This chain joins TRBV6-5 and TRBJ2-7, with a possible D match to TRBD1 (6 bases). This CDR3 spans 14 amino acids. Germline values: CDR1 MNHEY, CDR2 SVGAGI. V lost 6 bases, J lost 0 bases, and 12 bases lay in between. CDR3 in DNA: TGTGCCAGCAGAAAGGACAGCAGCTCCTACGAGCAGTACTTC. Its protein is CASRKDSSSYEQYF.

The chain employs TRBV19 and TRBJ2-7; no clear D gene. CDR3 length equals 13 residues. Looked up from germline, CDR1 is LNHDA and CDR2 is SQIVND (reference sequence). Trimming pared 2 bases from V and 7 bases from J, leaving 12 bases between. Here the CDR3 DNA reads TGTGCCAGTAGTATAAGTGTGGTACAGGAGCAGTACTTC. This gives the protein CASSISVVQEQYF.

This clone is labeled large (0.1 to 1%). Within the sample, other DNA sequences also encode this same CDR3. The rearrangement uses TRBV6-5 and TRBJ1-2; a weak D match, TRBD1 (6 bases). CDR1 and CDR2 from the germline V gene are MNHEY and SVGAGI. The V and J ends lost 4 bases and 2 bases respectively, with 8 bases between them. The CDR3 loop spans 13 amino acids. The CDR3 coding sequence is TGTGCCAGCAGTTCCACAGGGAACTATGGCTACACCTTC. Its protein product is CASSSTGNYGYTF.

The rearrangement links TRBV5-6 to TRBJ1-6; 9 bases line up with TRBD1. CDR3 length: 18 residues. Germline CDR1 and CDR2: SGHDT and YYEEEE. Losses at the gene ends were 0 bases for V and 0 bases for J; bases not matched to a gene: 4. CDR3 in DNA: TGTGCCAGCAGCTTGGAAACAGGGGGCGCCTCCTATAATTCACCCCTCCACTTT. Its translation is CASSLETGGASYNSPLHF.

This clone was seen once. The rearrangement uses TRBV7-8 and TRBJ1-5; 7 nucleotides line up with TRBD1. The CDR3 totals 19 residues. Germline V gives CDR1 SGHVS, CDR2 FQNEAQ. V dropped 2 bases and J dropped 1; count of bases not matched to a gene: 14. The CDR3 here is CASSLKVGQSSRSNQPQHF. CDR3 sequence (DNA): TGTGCCAGCAGCTTAAAGGTGGGACAGTCCTCGCGGAGCAATCAGCCCCAGCATTTT.

This chain joins TRBV6-5 and TRBJ1-5; the match to TRBD1 covers 7 bases. V shed 7 bases and J 4 bases; nucleotides not matched to a gene: 10. Germline-derived CDR1 and CDR2 are MNHEY and SVGAGI. The CDR3 sequence is 15 residues long. The CDR3 sequence: CASKESGTDNQPQHF. In nucleotides, the CDR3 is TGTGCCAGCAAAGAATCCGGGACAGATAATCAGCCCCAGCATTTT.

The CDR3 nucleotides are TGTGCCAGCAGCGTAGAAGGGGGGGGGACCCAGTACTTC. This translates into CASSVEGGGTQYF. The genes are TRBV9 and TRBJ2-5, with D perhaps TRBD2 (7 bases). Germline CDR1 SGDLS, CDR2 YYNGEE. V shed 0 bases and J shed 7 bases, with 10 bases lying between them. This CDR3 has 13 amino acids.

CDR3 bases: TGCGCCAGCAGCGAGCAGGGGACGACCCAGTACTTC. This translates into CASSEQGTTQYF. The chain is built from TRBV5-1 and TRBJ2-5; possible D gene TRBD1, 6 bases. Trimming stripped 4 bases from V and 7 bases from J, with 11 bases between. The CDR3 runs 12 residues. Germline V gives CDR1 SGHRS, CDR2 YFSETQ.

V usage is TRBV5-4 and J usage is TRBJ2-5, with D tentatively TRBD1 (6 bases). Per germline, CDR1 SGHNT and CDR2 YYREEE (reference sequence). The CDR3 has 14 residues. The V end lost 4 bases, the J end lost 4 bases, and 14 bases lay between the germline ends. As DNA, the CDR3 is TGTGCCAGCAGCCAAACAGGGTGGGGAGAGACCCAGTACTTC. Translation gives CASSQTGWGETQYF.

The genes are TRBV10-3 and TRBJ2-5, with D unresolved. Between the trimmed V and J ends, which lost 0 bases and 2 bases, there was a span of 7 bases. Germline CDR1 ENHRY, CDR2 SYGVKD. The CDR3 is 14 amino acids. CDR3 in amino acids: CAISESAVQETQYF. The CDR3 DNA reads TGTGCCATCAGTGAGTCGGCAGTTCAAGAGACCCAGTACTTC.

This chain joins TRBV6-6 and TRBJ2-5; D unclear. The CDR3 has 13 amino acids. Germline V gives CDR1 MNHNY, CDR2 SVGAGI (reference sequence). The V end was cut by 2 bases, the J end by 5 bases, with 9 bases between. The CDR3 DNA reads TGTGCCAGCAGTTACCGTGGGCTTGAGACCCAGTACTTC. Translated: CASSYRGLETQYF.

This clone has only a few counts. The chain recombines TRBV7-8 with TRBJ2-7; D remains unclear. In germline, CDR1 is SGHVS, CDR2 FQNEAQ. The CDR3 is 11 amino acids. V lost 10 bases to trimming and J lost 2 bases, with 9 bases between them. CDR3 amino acids: CATAETYEQYF. CDR3 nucleotides: TGTGCCACGGCGGAAACCTACGAGCAGTACTTC.

The rearrangement links TRBV7-3 to TRBJ2-1; 9 bases are a match to TRBD2. The CDR3 consists of 16 residues. Trimming took 1 base from V and 8 from J; bases not matched to a gene: 9. CDR1 is SGHTA, CDR2 FQGTGA, per germline. CDR3 region: CASSLRPAGGFHEQFF. Here the CDR3 DNA reads TGTGCCAGCAGCTTAAGACCGGCGGGGGGGTTCCATGAGCAGTTCTTC.

The J gene is TRBJ2-1, the V gene TRBV5-1; 7 nucleotides agree with TRBD2. The J segment lost 0 bases and the V segment lost 2 bases, leaving 2 bases of the junction unmatched. Germline V lookup: CDR1 SGHRS, CDR2 YFSETQ. CDR3 length: 15 amino acids. The DNA for the CDR3 is TGCGCCAGCAGCTTCGGGGGGACCTCCTACAATGAGCAGTTCTTC. Translated, it gives CASSFGGTSYNEQFF.

By sample share, this clone is medium-sized. The rearrangement links TRBV10-3 to TRBJ2-2; TRBD1 agrees at 8 bases. Per germline, CDR1 ENHRY and CDR2 SYGVKD. The V gene end was trimmed by 5 bases and the J gene end by 5 bases; junction bases not matched to a gene: 10. The CDR3 spans 16 residues. In DNA, the CDR3 is TGTGCCATCAGTTCCGAGCCGGACAGGGTGACCGGGGAGCTGTTTTTT. The encoded protein is CAISSEPDRVTGELFF.

This rearrangement joins TRBV7-8 to TRBJ1-6, with TRBD1 identical over 8 bases. The CDR3 consists of 17 residues. Germline values: CDR1 SGHVS, CDR2 FQNEAQ. J gave up 9 bases and V 5 bases, and 15 bases lay outside the gene matches. CDR3: CASSPSRVRGQASPLHF. DNA of the CDR3: TGTGCCAGCAGCCCTAGCCGAGTCAGGGGGCAGGCTTCACCCCTCCACTTT.

J is TRBJ2-2 and V is TRBV7-2; no clear D gene. Trimming shortened V by 5 bases and J by 1 base, and 5 bases separated the two germline ends. CDR1 is SGHTA, CDR2 FQGNSA, per germline. There are 13 residues in the CDR3. Here the CDR3 DNA reads TGTGCCAGCAGCACATGGAACACCGGGGAGCTGTTTTTT. It codes for CASSTWNTGELFF.

CDR3 bases: TGTGCCACCAGCATCGGACAGGCCCCCTATGGCTACACCTTC. Translation gives CATSIGQAPYGYTF. This chain uses TRBV15 with TRBJ1-2, with TRBD1 matching over 7 bases. Germline CDR1 and CDR2: LNHNV and YYDKDF (reference sequence). Losses at the gene ends were 4 bases for V and 4 bases for J; bases not matched to a gene: 6. The CDR3 covers 14 residues.

The chain links TRBV7-9 to TRBJ2-5; 9 bases match TRBD1. Germline-derived CDR1 and CDR2 are SEHNR and FQNEAQ (reference sequence). V was pared by 5 bases and J by 5 bases, with 12 bases of the junction left unmatched. This CDR3 has 16 residues. The DNA of the CDR3 is TGTGCCAGCAGCGGAGCCGGGACAGGGTTTGGGGAGACCCAGTACTTC. It translates to CASSGAGTGFGETQYF. The whole variable domain, remainder taken from reference TRBV7-9 and TRBJ2-5, is DTGVSQNPRHKITKRGQNVTFRCDPISEHNRLYWYRQTLGQGPEFLTYFQNEAQLEKSRLLSDRFSAERPKGSFSTLEIQRTEQGDSAMYLCASSGAGTGFGETQYFGPGTRLLVL.